Listed below are T cell receptor beta chains from one sample, sequenced in a study of CD8+ T cells in alopecia areata. This table comes from immunoSEQ multiplex PCR, and its TCRdb copy is limited to in-frame clones, with some not included. The sample has 150,000 to 200,000 clones, approximately 70% seen once; the top ten hold about an eighth. The sample consisted of CD8+ T cells sorted from blood, taken at week 0. These receptor sequences come from a human donor with alopecia areata. CDR3s include the opening cysteine and the closing phenylalanine or tryptophan. Each record gives: CDR3 length, V gene, CDR3 protein.

>14|TRBV19
CASRMTGSYNEQFF
>11|TRBV30
CAWSTDPRQYF
>16|TRBV30
CAWSPRTGREHYEQYF
>15|TRBV19
CASSIGAGGDYEQYF
>14|TRBV30
CAWSEGSSYNEQFF
>12|TRBV6-1
CASSEFYYEQYF
>14|TRBV29-1
CSVETGKSTYEQYF
>13|TRBV29-1
CSVGPGQGGEQYF
>15|TRBV5-1
CASSLYGGVDTEAFF
>14|TRBV30
CAWSGDREGEKLFF
>13|TRBV6-1
CASRYRDHQPQHF
>15|TRBV2
CASSERGTQQETQYF
>17|TRBV7-3
CASSLRTSGGTYNEQFF
>13|TRBV7-9
CASSLRKNYGYTF
>13|TRBV2
CASRGRPWGEQYF
>16|TRBV23-1
CASSQSTISGGNTIYF
>14|TRBV13
CASSSAPGNTEAFF
>17|TRBV7-9
CASSPRSGGALEDTQYF
>16|TRBV15
CATSRDYAGSNQPQHF
>12|TRBV14
CASAPGAYEQYF
>14|TRBV28
CASSLFFGANVLTF
>13|TRBV19
CASSPSTGTEAFF
>15|TRBV7-2
CASSETSSVNYEQYF
>12|TRBV25-1
CASRGVGDGYTF
>18|TRBV13
CASSPPTGEASGANVLTF
>13|TRBV7-8
CASSLAPGSPLHF
>11|TRBV29-1
CSVDSLPEAFF
>12|TRBV2
CASTPDREKLFF
>14|TRBV27
CASSLVTGGTEAFF
>13|TRBV13
CASSTPSNTEAFF
>16|TRBV5-6
CASSYALYDKNYGYTF
>14|TRBV5-6
CASSYGGTNYEQYF
>13|TRBV15
CATGGQDNYGYTF
>13|TRBV6-1
CASSEARMNEQFF
>14|TRBV5-1
CASSLVRLTDTQYF
>18|TRBV27
CASSFQGARITDNSPLHF
>15|TRBV7-9
CASSLTQEIPHGYTF
>11|TRBV29-1
CSVVRDYEQYF
>14|TRBV6-1
CASSELQGYDGYTF
>16|TRBV4-1
CASSMSRQGVGEKLFF
>16|TRBV27
CASSNYPGQGRDEQFF
>12|TRBV5-1
CASSSRTYEQYF
>12|TRBV7-9
CASSREPYEQYF
>14|TRBV15
CATSRDRGVYEQYF
>14|TRBV27
CASSPGTGGRKLFF
>18|TRBV4-1
CASSQDSSSPRVYYGYTF
>11|TRBV6-5
CASTGGTEAFF
>15|TRBV7-2
CASSGGDRAYNEQFF
>19|TRBV27
CASSFSMYGRARENTEAFF
>12|TRBV11-2
CASSRDAETQYF
>15|TRBV27
CASSPKQGSSYEQYF
>14|TRBV27
CASSGGQGNQPQHF
>14|TRBV15
CATSRAGTTDTQYF
>12|TRBV7-9
CASSLVGIEQYF
>14|TRBV27
CASSLRGFLQPQHF
>13|TRBV19
CASSLTGDNEQFF
>15|TRBV6-5
CASSYSTSGSGELFF
>16|TRBV4-1
CASSPPEAGGSKTQYF
>15|TRBV11-2
CASSLLPGTNEKLFF